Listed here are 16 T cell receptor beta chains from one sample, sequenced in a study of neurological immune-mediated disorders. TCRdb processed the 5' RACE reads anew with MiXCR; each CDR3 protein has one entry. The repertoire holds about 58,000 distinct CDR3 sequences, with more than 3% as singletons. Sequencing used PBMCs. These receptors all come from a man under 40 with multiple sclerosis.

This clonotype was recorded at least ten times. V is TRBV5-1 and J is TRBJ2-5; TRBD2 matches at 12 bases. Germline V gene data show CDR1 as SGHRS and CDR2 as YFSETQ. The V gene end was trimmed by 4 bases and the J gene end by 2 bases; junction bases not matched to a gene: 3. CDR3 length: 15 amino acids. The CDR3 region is CASSILAGGQETQYF. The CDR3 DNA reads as TGCGCCAGCAGCATCCTAGCGGGGGGGCAAGAGACCCAGTACTTC.

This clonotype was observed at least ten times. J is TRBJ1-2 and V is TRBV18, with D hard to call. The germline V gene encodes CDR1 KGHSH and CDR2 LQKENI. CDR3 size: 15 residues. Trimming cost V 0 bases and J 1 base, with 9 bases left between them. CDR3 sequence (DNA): TGTGCCAGCTCACCACCTAATCCGAGTAACTATGGCTACACCTTC. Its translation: CASSPPNPSNYGYTF.

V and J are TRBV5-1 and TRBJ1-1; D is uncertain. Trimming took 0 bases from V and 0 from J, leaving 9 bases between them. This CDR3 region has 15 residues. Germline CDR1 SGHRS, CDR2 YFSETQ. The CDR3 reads CASSLDSPMNTEAFF. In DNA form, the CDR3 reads TGCGCCAGCAGCTTGGACAGTCCCATGAACACTGAAGCTTTCTTT.

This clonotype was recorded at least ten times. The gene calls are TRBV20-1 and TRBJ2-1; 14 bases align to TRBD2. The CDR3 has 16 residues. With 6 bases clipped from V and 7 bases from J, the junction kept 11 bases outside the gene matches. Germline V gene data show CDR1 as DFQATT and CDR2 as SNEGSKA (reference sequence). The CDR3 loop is CSAVTSGRARMNEQFF. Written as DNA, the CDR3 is TGCAGTGCGGTGACTAGCGGGAGGGCAAGGATGAATGAGCAGTTCTTC.

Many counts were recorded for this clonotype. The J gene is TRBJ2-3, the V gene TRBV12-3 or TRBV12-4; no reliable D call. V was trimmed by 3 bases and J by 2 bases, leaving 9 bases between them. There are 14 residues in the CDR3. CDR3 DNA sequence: TGTGCCAGCAGTTTTGAGGCGAACACAGATACGCAGTATTTT. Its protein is CASSFEANTDTQYF.

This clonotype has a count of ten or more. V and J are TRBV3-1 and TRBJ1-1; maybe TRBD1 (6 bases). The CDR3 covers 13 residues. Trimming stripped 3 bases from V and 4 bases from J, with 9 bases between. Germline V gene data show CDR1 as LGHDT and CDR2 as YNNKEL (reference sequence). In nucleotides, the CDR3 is TGTGCCAGCAGCCAGGGGGCAGGCACTGAAGCTTTCTTT. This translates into CASSQGAGTEAFF.

CDR3 DNA: TGTGCCAGCAGCGTAAGGGACACCACAAACACTGAAGCTTTCTTT. Its protein product is CASSVRDTTNTEAFF. This chain connects TRBV9 to TRBJ1-1; maybe TRBD1 (6 bases). This CDR3 has 15 amino acids. The V gene's germline CDR1 is SGDLS and CDR2 YYNGEE. Trimming cost V 1 base and J 2 bases, with 12 bases left between them.

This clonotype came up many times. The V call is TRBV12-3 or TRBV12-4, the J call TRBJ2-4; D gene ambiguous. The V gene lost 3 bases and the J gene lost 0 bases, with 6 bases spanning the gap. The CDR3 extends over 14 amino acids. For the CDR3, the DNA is TGTGCCAGCAGTTTTATAGAAGCCAAAAACATTCAGTACTTC. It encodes CASSFIEAKNIQYF.

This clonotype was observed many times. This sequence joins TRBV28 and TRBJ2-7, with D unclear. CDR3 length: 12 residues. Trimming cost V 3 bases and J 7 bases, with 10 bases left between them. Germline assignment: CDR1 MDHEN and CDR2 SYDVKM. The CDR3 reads CASSFRRNEQYF. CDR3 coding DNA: TGTGCCAGCAGTTTTCGCCGAAATGAGCAGTACTTC.

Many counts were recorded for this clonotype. CDR3 coding DNA: TGCGCCAGCAGCTTCTCGGGGGAAGGCGAGCAGTACTTC. This translates into CASSFSGEGEQYF. The chain carries TRBV5-1 and TRBJ2-7, with D perhaps matching TRBD2 (6 bases). Looked up from germline, CDR1 is SGHRS and CDR2 is YFSETQ. V was cut by 2 bases and J by 6 bases, with 12 bases left in between. CDR3 length: 13 amino acids.

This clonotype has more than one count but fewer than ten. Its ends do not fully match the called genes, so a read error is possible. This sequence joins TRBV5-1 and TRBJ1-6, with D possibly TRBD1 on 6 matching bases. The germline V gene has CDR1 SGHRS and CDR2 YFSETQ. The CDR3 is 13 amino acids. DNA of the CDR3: TGCGCCAGCAGCTCCAGGGGTTATTCACCCCTCAACTTT. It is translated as CASSSRGYSPLNF.

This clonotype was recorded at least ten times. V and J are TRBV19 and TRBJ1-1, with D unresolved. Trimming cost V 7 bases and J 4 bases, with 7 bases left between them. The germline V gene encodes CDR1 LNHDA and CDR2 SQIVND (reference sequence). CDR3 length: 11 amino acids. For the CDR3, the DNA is TGTGCCAGTACGCGGGGCACTGAAGCTTTCTTT. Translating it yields CASTRGTEAFF.

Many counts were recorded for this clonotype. CDR3 DNA: TGCAGCGTGAGGAAAAGCTCCTACGAGCAGTACTTC. Amino acids: CSVRKSSYEQYF. The chain is built from TRBV29-1 and TRBJ2-7; D unclear. Germline CDR1 and CDR2: SQVTM and ANQGSEA. Between the trimmed V and J ends, which lost 6 bases and 0 bases, there was a span of 9 bases. CDR3 size: 12 residues.

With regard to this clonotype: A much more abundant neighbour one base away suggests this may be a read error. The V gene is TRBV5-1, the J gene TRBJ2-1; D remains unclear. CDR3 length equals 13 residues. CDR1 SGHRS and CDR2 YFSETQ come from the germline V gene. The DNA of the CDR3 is TGCGCCAACAGCTTTGGCCTACGGAATGAGCAGTTCTTC. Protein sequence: CANSFGLRNEQFF.

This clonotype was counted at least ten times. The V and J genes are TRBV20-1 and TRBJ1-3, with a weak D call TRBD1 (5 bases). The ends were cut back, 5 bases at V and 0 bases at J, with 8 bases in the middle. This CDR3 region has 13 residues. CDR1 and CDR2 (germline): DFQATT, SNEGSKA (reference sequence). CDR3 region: CSAGGGSGNTIYF. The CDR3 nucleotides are TGCAGTGCTGGCGGGGGCTCTGGAAACACCATATATTTT.

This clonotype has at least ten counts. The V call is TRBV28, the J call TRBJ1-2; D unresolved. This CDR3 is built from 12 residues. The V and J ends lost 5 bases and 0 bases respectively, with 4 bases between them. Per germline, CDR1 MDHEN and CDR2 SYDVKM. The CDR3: CASSRPNYGYTF. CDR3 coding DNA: TGTGCCAGCAGTAGGCCTAACTATGGCTACACCTTC.